This section outlines one T cell receptor beta chain sequence together with its context. The antigen it binds to is not known. It has no much larger one-base neighbor in the sample; base qualities were not kept. The CDR3 regions of human TCRbeta chains were analyzed by immunosequencing. The study's own analysis went as follows. Repertoire TCRs were checked for matches against a reference library of SARS-CoV-2-specific TCRs that had been generated using the MIRA antigen-specificity platform. Breadth was defined as the fraction of unique TCRs that were SARS-CoV-2-associated. Depth was defined as the fraction of total T cells that were SARS-CoV-2-associated. Using the MIRA data, every spike-specific TCR was mapped to the spike region that the TCR reacted to and assigned to either a CD4 or a CD8 class. Log10-transformed breadth and depth values were compared by one-way ANOVA with Sidak's multiple comparisons tests. Imported from immuneACCESS, the table was reduced by TCRdb to in-frame sequences with V and J called. These copies leave out some clones; in studies compared against another copy, an unresolved V gene accounts for under half, and the cause of the remainder is not known. That table gives V, J and clone size, and the DNA gave D and trimming. Present in this sample are about 110,000 clones, about four fifths of which were seen just once. Jointly, the top ten make up 5% of the sample.

These data come from a study of T cell responses to AZD1222 COVID-19 vaccine (dated by TCRdb to about 2021). In the study overall: AZD1222 recipients with second doses at about 4 weeks or about 12 weeks were pooled, because spike-specific TCR depth and breadth did not differ between schedules. TCR sequencing was performed for roughly 250 trial participants, of whom around 200 were given two doses of AZD1222 and around 25 were given two doses of MenACWY control vaccine. Trial participants were enrolled by age into 18-55, 56-69 and 70-plus year subgroups, with approximately 160, 26 and 62 TCR-sequenced participants respectively. The paper's findings and limits, for the study overall: Because no day 14 peak-response samples were available, the repertoires could be characterized only after the peak T cell response. Only a handful of AZD1222 recipients were SARS-CoV-2 seropositive at baseline, limiting conclusions about previously exposed vaccinees. The whole spike protein was spanned by vaccine-associated CD4 TCRs, and dominant responses were seen in regions 160-218 and 743-854. Epitopes outside the regions mutated in the B.1.351 and B.1.1.7 variants were reportedly recognized by nearly half of the unique spike-specific TCRs. The 56-69-year group was small, and its depth increase did not reach significance, likely because of low power. After two AZD1222 doses, both the breadth and the depth of spike-specific TCRs were significantly higher than at day 0 and than in MenACWY recipients. Participants were mostly white British and included more females than males, and it was suggested by the authors that clonal diversity may have been underestimated.

What this sample's time point label stands for: baseline before first vaccination. The vaccinee samples were drawn from two UK trials, COV001 and COV002, one of which was a single-blind randomized controlled phase 2/3 trial testing AZD1222 (ChAdOx1 nCoV-19) in healthy adults. Trial participant PBMC samples were collected at day 0 and day 28 after the second dose for TCRbeta chain sequencing. The sample here was peripheral blood, taken on day 0 of AZD1222 vaccination. The receptor was derived from an adult in good health.

The CDR3 protein sequence reads: CASSLGVAGGSPLHF. In nucleotides, the sequence is TGCGCCAGCAGCTTGGGAGTGGCAGGGGGTTCACCCCTCCACTTT. The rearranged chain carries TRBV5-1 and TRBJ1-6; 7 bases in the junction line up with TRBD1. CDR3 length: 15 amino acids, cysteine to phenylalanine. The kept DNA is CDR3 alone, 45 bases in frame from the first base. V is trimmed back by 0 bases and J by 9 bases, and the junction contains 6 bases that no gene match accounts for. CDR1 and CDR2, per the germline V gene, are SGHRS and YFSETQ.